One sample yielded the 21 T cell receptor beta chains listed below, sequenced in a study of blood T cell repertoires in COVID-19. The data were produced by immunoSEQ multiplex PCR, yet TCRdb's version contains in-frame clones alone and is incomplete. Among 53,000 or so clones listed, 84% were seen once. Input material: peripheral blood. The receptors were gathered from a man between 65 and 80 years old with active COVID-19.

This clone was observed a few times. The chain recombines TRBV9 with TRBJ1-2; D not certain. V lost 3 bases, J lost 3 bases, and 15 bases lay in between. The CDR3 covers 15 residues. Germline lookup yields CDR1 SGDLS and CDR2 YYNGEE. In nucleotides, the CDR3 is TGTGCCAGCAGCGAGCCGCAACAGAGCTACTATGGCTACACCTTC. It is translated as CASSEPQQSYYGYTF.

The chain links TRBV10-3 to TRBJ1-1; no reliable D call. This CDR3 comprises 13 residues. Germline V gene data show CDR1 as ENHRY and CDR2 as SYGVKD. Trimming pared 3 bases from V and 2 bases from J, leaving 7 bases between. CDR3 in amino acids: CAISDTLNTEAFF. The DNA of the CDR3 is TGTGCCATCAGTGACACACTAAACACTGAAGCTTTCTTT.

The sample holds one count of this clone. The CDR3 region has the DNA TGTGCCAGCAGTTACAAGTTGAGAACTAGCGAGTACTTC. Amino acid sequence: CASSYKLRTSEYF. The rearrangement uses TRBV6-6 and TRBJ2-7, with 7 bases fitting TRBD2. The germline gives CDR1 MNHNY, CDR2 SVGAGI (reference sequence). The CDR3 consists of 13 residues. The trim removed 2 bases at V and 11 bases at J, leaving 9 bases unmatched.

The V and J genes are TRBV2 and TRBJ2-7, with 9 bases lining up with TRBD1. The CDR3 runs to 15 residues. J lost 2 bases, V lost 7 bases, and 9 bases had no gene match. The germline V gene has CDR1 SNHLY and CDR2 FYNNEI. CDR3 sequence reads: CASISGQGWAYEQYF. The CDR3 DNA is TGTGCCAGCATCTCGGGACAGGGATGGGCCTACGAGCAGTACTTC. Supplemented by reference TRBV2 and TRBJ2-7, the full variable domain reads EPEVTQTPSHQVTQMGQEVILRCVPISNHLYFYWYRQILGQKVEFLVSFYNNEISEKSEIFDDQFSVERPDGSNFTLKIRSTKLEDSAMYFCASISGQGWAYEQYFGPGTRLTVT.

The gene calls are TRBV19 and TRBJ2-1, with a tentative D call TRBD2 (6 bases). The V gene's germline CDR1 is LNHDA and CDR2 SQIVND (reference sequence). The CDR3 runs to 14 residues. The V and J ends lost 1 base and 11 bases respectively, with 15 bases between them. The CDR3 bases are TGTGCCAGTAGTATAGCGACTAGTGAGAATAAGCAGTTCTTC. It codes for CASSIATSENKQFF. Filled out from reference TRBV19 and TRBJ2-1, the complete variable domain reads DGGITQSPKYLFRKEGQNVTLSCEQNLNHDAMYWYRQDPGQGLRLIYYSQIVNDFQKGDIAEGYSVSREKKESFPLTVTSAQKNPTAFYLCASSIATSENKQFFGPGTRLTVL.

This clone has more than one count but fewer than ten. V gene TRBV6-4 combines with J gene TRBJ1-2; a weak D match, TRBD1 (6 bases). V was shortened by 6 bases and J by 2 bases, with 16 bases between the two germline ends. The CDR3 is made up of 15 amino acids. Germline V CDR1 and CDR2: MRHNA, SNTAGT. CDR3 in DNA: TGTGCCAGCAGGGGGGACAACAGGACGAACTATGGCTACACCTTC. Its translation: CASRGDNRTNYGYTF.

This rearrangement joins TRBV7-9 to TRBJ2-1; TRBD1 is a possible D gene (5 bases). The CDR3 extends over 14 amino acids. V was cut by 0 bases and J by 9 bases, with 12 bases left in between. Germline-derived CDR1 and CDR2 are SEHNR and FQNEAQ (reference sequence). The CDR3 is CASSLAVGVGEQFF. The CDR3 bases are TGTGCCAGCAGCTTAGCGGTAGGGGTTGGTGAGCAGTTCTTC.

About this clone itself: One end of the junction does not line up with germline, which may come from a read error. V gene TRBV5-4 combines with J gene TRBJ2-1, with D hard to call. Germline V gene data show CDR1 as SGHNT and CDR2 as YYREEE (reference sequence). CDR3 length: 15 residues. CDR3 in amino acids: CASSPPPGSYSEQFF. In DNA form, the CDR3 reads TGTGCCAGCAGCCCCCCTCCCGGCAGCTACAGTGAGCAGTTCTTC.

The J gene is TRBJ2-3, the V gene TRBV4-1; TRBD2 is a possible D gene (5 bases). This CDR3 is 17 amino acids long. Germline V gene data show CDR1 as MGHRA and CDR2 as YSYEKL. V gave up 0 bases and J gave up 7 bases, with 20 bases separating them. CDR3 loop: CASSQDLLASQRNTQYF. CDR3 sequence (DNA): TGCGCCAGCAGCCAAGATTTATTGGCTAGCCAAAGAAATACGCAGTATTTT.

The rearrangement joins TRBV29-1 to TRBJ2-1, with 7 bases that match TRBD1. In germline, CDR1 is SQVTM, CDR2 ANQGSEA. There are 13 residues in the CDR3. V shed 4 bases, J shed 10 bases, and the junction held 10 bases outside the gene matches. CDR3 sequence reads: CSVGGPPGQEQFF. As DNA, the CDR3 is TGCAGCGTTGGGGGCCCTCCGGGACAGGAGCAGTTCTTC.

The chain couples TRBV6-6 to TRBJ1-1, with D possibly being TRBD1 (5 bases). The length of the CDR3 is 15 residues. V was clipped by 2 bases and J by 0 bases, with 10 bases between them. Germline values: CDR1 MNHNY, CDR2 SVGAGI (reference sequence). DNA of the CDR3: TGTGCCAGCAGTTACCCGCCGACAGTGAACACTGAAGCTTTCTTT. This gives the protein CASSYPPTVNTEAFF.

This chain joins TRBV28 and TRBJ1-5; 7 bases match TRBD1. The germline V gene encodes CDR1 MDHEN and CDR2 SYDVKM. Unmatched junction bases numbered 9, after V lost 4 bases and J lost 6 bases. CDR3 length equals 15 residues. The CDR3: CASSSTGLRSQPQHF. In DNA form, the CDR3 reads TGTGCCAGCAGTTCGACAGGGTTGAGGTCTCAGCCCCAGCATTTT.

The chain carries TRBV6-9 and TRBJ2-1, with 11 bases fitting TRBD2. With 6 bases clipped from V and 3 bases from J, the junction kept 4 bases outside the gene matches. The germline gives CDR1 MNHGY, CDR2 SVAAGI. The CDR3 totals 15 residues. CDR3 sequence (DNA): TGTGCCAGCAGGGGAACTAGCGGGAGCTACAATGAGCAGTTCTTC. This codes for CASRGTSGSYNEQFF.

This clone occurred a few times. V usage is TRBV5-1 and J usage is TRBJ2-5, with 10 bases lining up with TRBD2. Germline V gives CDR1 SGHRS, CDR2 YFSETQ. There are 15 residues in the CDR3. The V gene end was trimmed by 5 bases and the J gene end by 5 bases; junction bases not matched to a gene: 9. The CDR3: CASSPSGSPGETQYF. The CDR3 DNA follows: TGCGCCAGCAGTCCTAGCGGGAGCCCGGGGGAGACCCAGTACTTC.

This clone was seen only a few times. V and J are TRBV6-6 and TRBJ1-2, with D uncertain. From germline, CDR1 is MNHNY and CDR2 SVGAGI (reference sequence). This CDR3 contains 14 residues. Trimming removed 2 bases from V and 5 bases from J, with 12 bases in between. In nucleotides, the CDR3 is TGTGCCAGCAGTTACCCGAGCGGCGGATATGGCTACACCTTC. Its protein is CASSYPSGGYGYTF.

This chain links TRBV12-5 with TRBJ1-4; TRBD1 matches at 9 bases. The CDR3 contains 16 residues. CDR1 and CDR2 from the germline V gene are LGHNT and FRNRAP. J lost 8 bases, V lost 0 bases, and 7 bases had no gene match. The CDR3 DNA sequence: TGTGCTAGTGGTTTGGTACTACAGGGGGCGGGCGAAAAACTGTTTTTT. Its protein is CASGLVLQGAGEKLFF.

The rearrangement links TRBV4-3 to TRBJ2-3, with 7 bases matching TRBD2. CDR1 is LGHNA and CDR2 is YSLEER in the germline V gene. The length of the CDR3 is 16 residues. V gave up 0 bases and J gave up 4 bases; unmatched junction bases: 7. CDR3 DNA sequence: TGCGCCAGCAGCCAAGATCGCGCGGGAGTGGCAGATACGCAGTATTTT. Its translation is CASSQDRAGVADTQYF.

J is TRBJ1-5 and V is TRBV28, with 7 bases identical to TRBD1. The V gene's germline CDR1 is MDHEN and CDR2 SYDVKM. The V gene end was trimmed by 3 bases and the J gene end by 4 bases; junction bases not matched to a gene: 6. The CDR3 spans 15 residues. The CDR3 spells CASSLPDRPNQPQHF. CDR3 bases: TGTGCCAGCAGTTTGCCGGACAGGCCAAATCAGCCCCAGCATTTT.

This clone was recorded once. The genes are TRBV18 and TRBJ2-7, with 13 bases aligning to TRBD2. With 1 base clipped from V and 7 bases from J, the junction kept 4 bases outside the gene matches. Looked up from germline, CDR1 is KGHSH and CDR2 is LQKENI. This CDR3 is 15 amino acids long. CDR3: CASSPLLAGGSEQYF. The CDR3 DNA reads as TGTGCCAGCTCACCACTACTAGCGGGAGGGTCTGAGCAGTACTTC. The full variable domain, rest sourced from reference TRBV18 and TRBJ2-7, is NAGVMQNPRHLVRRRGQEARLRCSPMKGHSHVYWYRQLPEEGLKFMVYLQKENIIDESGMPKERFSAEFPKEGPSILRIQQVVRGDSAAYFCASSPLLAGGSEQYFGPGTRLTVT.

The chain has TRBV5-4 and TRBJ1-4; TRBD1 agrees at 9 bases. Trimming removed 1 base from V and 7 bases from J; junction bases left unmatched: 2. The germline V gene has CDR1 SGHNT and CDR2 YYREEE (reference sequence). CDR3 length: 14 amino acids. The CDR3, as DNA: TGTGCCAGCAGCTTGACGGGACAGGGTGAAAAACTGTTTTTT. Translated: CASSLTGQGEKLFF.

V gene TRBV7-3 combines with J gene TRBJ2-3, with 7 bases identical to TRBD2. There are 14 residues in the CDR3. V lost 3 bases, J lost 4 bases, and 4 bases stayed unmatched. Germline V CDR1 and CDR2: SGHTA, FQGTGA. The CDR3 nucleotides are TGTGCCAGCAGCTTGGGGGGAGGGCCAGATACGCAGTATTTT. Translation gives CASSLGGGPDTQYF.